These 28 T cell receptor beta chains were sequenced from one sample in a study of T-cell reconstitution after alpha-beta-depleted transplantation in children. Molecular barcoding with unique molecular identifiers was used for the TCRbeta library. TCRdb re-called the PCR reads through MiXCR, storing one row per CDR3 protein. The data contain fewer than 400,000 distinct CDR3 sequences, approximately 20% of them seen just once; the ten biggest clones take up less than 4.5%. Sequencing used PBMCs from the stem cell graft donor, obtained from the stem cell graft. The receptors were sampled from a human donor who donated a stem cell graft to a child with acute myeloid leukemia.

The V and J genes are TRBV12-3 or TRBV12-4 and TRBJ2-1; weak D call: TRBD1 (5 bases). This CDR3 has 15 amino acids. Deletions cut 2 bases from V and 6 bases from J, with 14 bases between. The CDR3 loop is CASSLIQAITNEQFF. Here the CDR3 DNA reads TGTGCCAGCAGTTTAATACAGGCCATCACCAATGAGCAGTTCTTC.

This clonotype showed up just a few times. The J gene is TRBJ1-6, the V gene TRBV20-1, with D possibly matching TRBD1 (6 bases). Germline-derived CDR1 and CDR2 are DFQATT and SNEGSKA (reference sequence). V was trimmed by 4 bases and J by 7 bases, leaving 14 bases between them. The CDR3 consists of 14 residues. CDR3 in amino acids: CSATKDSTNSPLHF. The CDR3 region has the DNA TGCAGTGCTACGAAGGACAGTACAAATTCACCCCTCCACTTT.

The sample holds a few counts of this clonotype. The J gene is TRBJ2-7, the V gene TRBV5-1; the match to TRBD1 covers 10 bases. Losses at the gene ends were 0 bases for V and 5 bases for J; bases not matched to a gene: 5. The CDR3 has 15 residues. Germline CDR1 and CDR2: SGHRS and YFSETQ. The CDR3 region is CASSLGQGAYHEQYF. In DNA, the CDR3 is TGCGCCAGCAGCTTGGGACAGGGGGCCTACCACGAGCAGTACTTC.

The CDR3: CASSTSLTGPYEQYF. The CDR3 DNA follows: TGTGCCAGCAGCACTTCGTTGACCGGCCCCTACGAGCAGTACTTC. The chain uses TRBV7-9 and TRBJ2-7, with D uncertain. This CDR3 is built from 15 residues. The V gene's germline CDR1 is SEHNR and CDR2 FQNEAQ (reference sequence). Trimming removed 5 bases at V and 2 bases at J, with 16 bases between.

The table lists this clonotype with a count of one. One junction end disagrees with the germline gene, perhaps due to a read error. This chain links TRBV3-1 with TRBJ2-6; D is unclear. Germline CDR1 is LGHDT and CDR2 is YNNKEL (reference sequence). The CDR3 is 15 amino acids. Written as DNA, the CDR3 is TGTGCCTGCAGCCAAGATATCCCTGGGGCCAACGTCCTGACTTTC. It yields the protein CACSQDIPGANVLTF.

The chain employs TRBV20-1 and TRBJ2-1; D perhaps matches TRBD2 (5 bases). Trimming pared 3 bases from V and 8 bases from J, leaving 14 bases between. This CDR3 contains 13 residues. Germline CDR1 DFQATT, CDR2 SNEGSKA (reference sequence). The CDR3 protein is CSASVGNADEQFF. CDR3 bases: TGCAGTGCTAGTGTCGGGAACGCGGATGAGCAGTTCTTC.

This sequence joins TRBV5-1 and TRBJ2-1; TRBD2 matches 8 bases. V lost 3 bases, J lost 8 bases, and 13 bases stayed unmatched. The CDR3 contains 16 residues. CDR1 and CDR2 from the germline V gene are SGHRS and YFSETQ. This CDR3 reads CASSSRPGTRSHEQFF. Written as DNA, the CDR3 is TGCGCCAGCAGCTCCCGACCGGGGACTAGGTCACATGAGCAGTTCTTC.

This clonotype appeared many times. V usage is TRBV29-1 and J usage is TRBJ1-2, with D perhaps matching TRBD1 (5 bases). The germline CDR1 and CDR2 sequences are SQVTM and ANQGSEA. V lost 3 bases and J lost 2, with 10 bases in between. This CDR3 is 13 amino acids long. The CDR3 nucleotides are TGCAGCGTTGAGGGGCAGACGAACTATGGCTACACCTTC. It is translated as CSVEGQTNYGYTF.

This clonotype turned up a few times. The V gene is TRBV20-1, the J gene TRBJ1-1; TRBD1 agrees at 10 bases. The CDR3 runs 15 residues. CDR1 and CDR2 from the germline V gene are DFQATT and SNEGSKA (reference sequence). V was pared by 6 bases and J by 6 bases, with 13 bases of the junction left unmatched. The CDR3 bases are TGCAGTGCGCGAGGAGGGACAGGGGTTTATTCTGAAGCTTTCTTT. It encodes CSARGGTGVYSEAFF.

The chain recombines TRBV20-1 with TRBJ2-5; D is possibly TRBD2 (6 bases). From germline, CDR1 is DFQATT and CDR2 SNEGSKA (reference sequence). Trimming removed 5 bases from V and 1 base from J, with 8 bases in between. This CDR3 is 12 amino acids long. CDR3 in DNA: TGCAGTGCTCGGGGGACCCAAGAGACCCAGTACTTC. Translated, it gives CSARGTQETQYF.

The chain joins TRBV5-1 to TRBJ2-2; 13 bases align to TRBD2. The CDR3 is made up of 18 amino acids. V shed 4 bases and J 7 bases; nucleotides not matched to a gene: 13. The germline V gene has CDR1 SGHRS and CDR2 YFSETQ. Here the CDR3 reads CASSGGLAGVVRGGELFF. In DNA, the CDR3 is TGCGCCAGCAGCGGTGGACTAGCGGGAGTTGTCAGAGGCGGGGAGCTGTTTTTT.

The sample holds a few counts of this clonotype. The rearrangement uses TRBV11-2 and TRBJ2-1; D possibly corresponds to TRBD2 (5 bases). CDR1 and CDR2 (germline): SGHAT, FQNNGV. This CDR3 contains 15 residues. Trimming took off 0 bases at V and 9 bases at J, with 15 bases between the two ends. The CDR3 sequence is CASSLERVRSAEQFF. The CDR3 DNA is TGTGCCAGCAGCTTAGAGAGGGTCAGGAGTGCTGAGCAGTTCTTC.

The chain recombines TRBV24-1 with TRBJ2-1; 8 bases map to TRBD2. This CDR3 spans 16 amino acids. Germline values: CDR1 KGHDR, CDR2 SFDVKD. Trimming removed 3 bases from V and 6 bases from J; junction bases left unmatched: 9. CDR3 amino acids: CATSDVRLARSNEQFF. The CDR3 DNA reads as TGTGCCACCAGTGATGTCAGACTAGCGCGAAGCAATGAGCAGTTCTTC.

This chain joins TRBV4-1 and TRBJ1-1; the D is unclear. The germline CDR1 and CDR2 sequences are MGHRA and YSYEKL. The CDR3 is 14 amino acids. The V and J ends lost 3 bases and 1 base respectively, with 9 bases between them. The CDR3 loop is CASSQSYPNTEAFF. The CDR3 region has the DNA TGCGCCAGCAGCCAGTCGTATCCGAACACTGAAGCTTTCTTT.

This clonotype was counted at least ten times. The chain is built from TRBV12-3 or TRBV12-4 and TRBJ2-7; 7 bases map to TRBD2. CDR3 length: 16 amino acids. The V and J ends lost 2 bases and 0 bases, in that order; junction bases with no gene match: 7. The CDR3, as DNA: TGTGCCAGCAGTTTACGCTGGGAGGGGAGCTCCTACGAGCAGTACTTC. Translation gives CASSLRWEGSSYEQYF.

Many counts were recorded for this clonotype. The V gene is TRBV24-1, the J gene TRBJ2-1; a possible D gene is TRBD1 (6 bases). Germline V CDR1 and CDR2: KGHDR, SFDVKD. This CDR3 has 14 amino acids. V shed 9 bases and J shed 6 bases, with 17 bases lying between them. The DNA for the CDR3 is TGTGCCACCCACCCGGGGACACTGGGCAATGAGCAGTTCTTC. It codes for CATHPGTLGNEQFF.

The chain carries TRBV6-1 and TRBJ2-7; 12 bases fit TRBD1. V was pared by 8 bases and J by 7 bases, with 9 bases of the junction left unmatched. The CDR3 is 14 residues long. Germline assignment: CDR1 MNHNS and CDR2 SASEGT. The CDR3 nucleotides read TGTGCCAGCGAGGCGGGACAGGGGGCGCAGGAGCAGTACTTC. Translating gives CASEAGQGAQEQYF.

This sequence joins TRBV7-2 and TRBJ1-1; 8 bases fit TRBD1. The CDR3 spans 16 residues. The V gene end was trimmed by 1 base and the J gene end by 7 bases; junction bases not matched to a gene: 11. Germline V CDR1 and CDR2: SGHTA, FQGNSA. This chain's CDR3 is CASSLGGPGQGREAFF. The CDR3 DNA reads as TGTGCCAGCAGCTTAGGGGGACCTGGACAGGGTCGTGAAGCTTTCTTT.

The chain joins TRBV5-1 to TRBJ2-7; 7 bases line up with TRBD1. V lost 0 bases and J lost 0; bases outside the gene matches: 6. This CDR3 contains 16 residues. The germline V gene has CDR1 SGHRS and CDR2 YFSETQ. The CDR3 sequence is CASSLGTGTVSYEQYF. The CDR3 coding sequence is TGCGCCAGCAGCTTGGGGACCGGGACAGTCTCCTACGAGCAGTACTTC.

This clonotype was counted ten times or more. The chain is built from TRBV20-1 and TRBJ1-4, with 10 bases identical to TRBD1. This CDR3 region has 13 residues. Germline-derived CDR1 and CDR2 are DFQATT and SNEGSKA (reference sequence). This chain's CDR3 is CSYPGQGNEKLFF. For the CDR3, the DNA is TGCAGCTATCCGGGACAGGGGAATGAAAAACTGTTTTTT.

This clonotype was counted a few times. In DNA, the CDR3 is TGTGCCACACCCCGACCGAACACCGGGGAGCTGTTTTTT. Amino acid sequence: CATPRPNTGELFF. V and J are TRBV12-3 or TRBV12-4 and TRBJ2-2; D gene unclear. V was clipped by 10 bases and J by 0 bases, with 9 bases between them. The CDR3 is 13 amino acids.

The table lists this clonotype with a few counts. The chain uses TRBV5-6 and TRBJ2-3, with 10 positions matching TRBD2. V lost 0 bases to trimming and J lost 6 bases; unmatched junction nucleotides: 4. This CDR3 is 15 amino acids long. Germline assignment: CDR1 SGHDT and CDR2 YYEEEE. CDR3 sequence: CASSLVASGSDTQYF. The DNA for the CDR3 is TGTGCCAGCAGCTTGGTTGCTAGCGGGAGTGATACGCAGTATTTT.

As concerns this clonotype: A much larger clone lies a single base off, so this may be a read error. This sequence joins TRBV12-3 or TRBV12-4 and TRBJ2-2; D uncertain. CDR3 length: 14 residues. Here the CDR3 reads CSSSSSVNTGELFF. CDR3 nucleotide sequence: TGTTCCAGCAGTTCAAGCGTTAACACCGGGGAGCTGTTTTTT.

This clonotype has only a few counts. CDR3: CSARDGTGAGEQFF. The CDR3 nucleotides read TGCAGTGCTAGAGATGGGACGGGAGCGGGGGAGCAGTTCTTC. The chain recombines TRBV20-1 with TRBJ2-1; TRBD2 agrees at 7 bases. V lost 0 bases to trimming and J lost 10 bases; unmatched junction nucleotides: 9. The V gene's germline CDR1 is DFQATT and CDR2 SNEGSKA (reference sequence). The CDR3 is 14 amino acids.

This clonotype has only a few counts. The genes are TRBV2 and TRBJ2-1; 10 bases agree with TRBD2. V lost 5 bases to trimming and J lost 9 bases; unmatched junction nucleotides: 13. The CDR3 is 16 residues long. Germline V gives CDR1 SNHLY, CDR2 FYNNEI. The CDR3 DNA reads TGTGCCAGCAGTTGGCCTAGCGGGAGTGTTAGGCCTGAGCAGTTCTTC. Translation gives CASSWPSGSVRPEQFF.

The CDR3 coding sequence is TGCAGCGTTATTGACTCTGGAAACACCATATATTTT. This sequence encodes CSVIDSGNTIYF. The chain is built from TRBV29-1 and TRBJ1-3; D ambiguous. The CDR3 sequence is 12 residues long. CDR1 SQVTM and CDR2 ANQGSEA come from the germline V gene. Trimming removed 5 bases at V and 0 bases at J, with 5 bases between.

The chain couples TRBV27 to TRBJ2-2, with D perhaps matching TRBD1 (5 bases). The CDR3 has 13 amino acids. Per germline, CDR1 MNHEY and CDR2 SMNVEV (reference sequence). V was cut by 3 bases and J by 5 bases, with 7 bases left in between. This CDR3 reads CASSFGHTGELFF. The CDR3 DNA follows: TGTGCCAGCAGTTTTGGACATACCGGGGAGCTGTTTTTT.

This clonotype was seen a few times. The J gene is TRBJ2-5, the V gene TRBV5-6, with 9 bases that match TRBD1. Unmatched junction bases numbered 15, after V lost 4 bases and J lost 5 bases. Germline values: CDR1 SGHDT, CDR2 YYEEEE. This CDR3 comprises 17 residues. The CDR3 region has the DNA TGTGCCAGCAGCAAACTAATCGGGACAGGGAGTTGGGAGACCCAGTACTTC. Translated: CASSKLIGTGSWETQYF. The full variable domain, completed using reference TRBV5-6 and TRBJ2-5, is DAGVTQSPTHLIKTRGQQVTLRCSPKSGHDTVSWYQQALGQGPQFIFQYYEEEERQRGNFPDRFSGHQFPNYSSELNVNALLLGDSALYLCASSKLIGTGSWETQYFGPGTRLLVL.